This TCR beta chain was identified in a study of shared clonotypes between healthy human individuals. Study findings and constraints: Researchers found naive subsets generally carried larger estimated richness than memory subsets.

On this clone itself: Its target is not known.

Assay: immunoSEQ multiplex PCR; the TCRdb copy retains only in-frame clones and omits some. Of 600,000 to 750,000 clones detected, just under 75% appear once; the ten largest clones hold about 1.7%. The CDR3 contains 12 residues. The V end was cut by 2 bases, the J end by 6 bases, with 6 bases between. Looked up from germline, CDR1 is LNHNV and CDR2 is YYDKDF (reference sequence). Sequencing was carried out using memory CD4+ T cells sorted from blood. This sample's subset: CD45RA-negative fraction. The V gene is TRBV15, the J gene TRBJ2-3; D gene ambiguous. The receptor's source is a woman aged 30 to 39 in good health. Here the CDR3 reads CATSRLLDTQYF. The CDR3 DNA reads as TGTGCCACCAGCAGACTGTTGGATACGCAGTATTTT.